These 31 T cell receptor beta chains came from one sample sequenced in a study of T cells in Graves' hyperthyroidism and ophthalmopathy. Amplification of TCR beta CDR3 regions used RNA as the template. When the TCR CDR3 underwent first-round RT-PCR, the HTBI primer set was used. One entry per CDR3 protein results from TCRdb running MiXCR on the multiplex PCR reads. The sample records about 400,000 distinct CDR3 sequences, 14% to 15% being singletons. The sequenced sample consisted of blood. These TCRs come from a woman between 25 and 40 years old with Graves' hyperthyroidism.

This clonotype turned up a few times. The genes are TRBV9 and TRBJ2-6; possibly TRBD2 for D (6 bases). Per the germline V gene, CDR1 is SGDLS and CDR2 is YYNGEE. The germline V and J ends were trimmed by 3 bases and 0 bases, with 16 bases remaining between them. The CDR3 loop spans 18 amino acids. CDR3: CASSAGGTAPSGANVLTF. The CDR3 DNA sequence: TGTGCCAGCAGCGCCGGAGGGACGGCACCCTCTGGGGCCAACGTCCTGACTTTC.

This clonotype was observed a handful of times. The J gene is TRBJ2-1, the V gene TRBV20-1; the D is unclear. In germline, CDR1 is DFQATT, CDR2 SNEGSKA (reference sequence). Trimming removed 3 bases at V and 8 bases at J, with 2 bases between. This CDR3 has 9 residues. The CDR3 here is CSASHEQFF. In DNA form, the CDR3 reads TGCAGTGCTAGTCATGAGCAGTTCTTC.

The CDR3 is CATSSRTGDDTQYF. CDR3 sequence (DNA): TGTGCCACCAGTTCGAGGACTGGGGACGATACGCAGTATTTT. This chain joins TRBV24-1 and TRBJ2-3; D could derive from TRBD1 or TRBD2 (5 bases each). The germline V and J ends were trimmed by 6 bases and 6 bases, with 15 bases remaining between them. The CDR3 has 14 amino acids. Germline V gene data show CDR1 as KGHDR and CDR2 as SFDVKD.

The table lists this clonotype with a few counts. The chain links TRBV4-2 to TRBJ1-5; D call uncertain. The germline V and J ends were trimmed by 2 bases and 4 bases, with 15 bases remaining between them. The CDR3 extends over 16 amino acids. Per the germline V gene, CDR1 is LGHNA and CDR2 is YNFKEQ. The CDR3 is CASSQPAVGLNQPQHF. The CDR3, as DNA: TGTGCCAGCAGCCAACCAGCGGTCGGATTAAATCAGCCCCAGCATTTT.

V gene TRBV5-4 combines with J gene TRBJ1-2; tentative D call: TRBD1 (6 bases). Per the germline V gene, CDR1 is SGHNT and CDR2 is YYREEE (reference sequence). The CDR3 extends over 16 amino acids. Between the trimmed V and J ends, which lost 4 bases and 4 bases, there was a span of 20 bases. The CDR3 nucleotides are TGTGCCAGCAGCCCCCCCGGGACATTAAGGGGCTATGGCTACACCTTC. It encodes CASSPPGTLRGYGYTF. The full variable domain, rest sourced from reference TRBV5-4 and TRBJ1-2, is ETGVTQSPTHLIKTRGQQVTLRCSSQSGHNTVSWYQQALGQGPQFIFQYYREEENGRGNFPPRFSGLQFPNYSSELNVNALELDDSALYLCASSPPGTLRGYGYTFGSGTRLTVV.

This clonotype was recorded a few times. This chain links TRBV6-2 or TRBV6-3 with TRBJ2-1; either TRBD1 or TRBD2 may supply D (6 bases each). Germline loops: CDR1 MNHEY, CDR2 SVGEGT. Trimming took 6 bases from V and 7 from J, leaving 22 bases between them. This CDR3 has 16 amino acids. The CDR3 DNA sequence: TGTGCCAGCAGACGCGCGGCCTGGGGGGCGGGGAATGAGCAGTTCTTC. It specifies CASRRAAWGAGNEQFF.

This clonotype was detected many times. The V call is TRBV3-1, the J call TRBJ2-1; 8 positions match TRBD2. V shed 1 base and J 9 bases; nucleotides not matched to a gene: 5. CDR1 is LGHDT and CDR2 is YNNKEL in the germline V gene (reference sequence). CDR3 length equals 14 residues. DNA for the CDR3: TGTGCCAGCAGCCAAGGTGTTAGCGGGACTGAGCAGTTCTTC. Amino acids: CASSQGVSGTEQFF.

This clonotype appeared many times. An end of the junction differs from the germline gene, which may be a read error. CDR3 in DNA: TGTGCCAGCACCCAAGGGGCAGGGGCGGGCCAGCCCCAGCATTTT. It is translated as CASTQGAGAGQPQHF. V and J are TRBV3-1 and TRBJ1-5, with D possibly matching TRBD1 (6 bases). Per germline, CDR1 LGHDT and CDR2 YNNKEL (reference sequence). This CDR3 region has 15 residues.

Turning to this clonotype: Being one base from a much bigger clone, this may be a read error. CDR3 in amino acids: CASGTVSNQPQHF. The CDR3 bases are TGTGCCAGTGGGACAGTTAGCAATCAGCCCCAGCATTTT. The genes are TRBV27 and TRBJ1-5, with TRBD1 matching 7 bases. Losses at the gene ends were 9 bases for V and 0 bases for J; bases not matched to a gene: 2. This CDR3 contains 13 residues. Germline V lookup: CDR1 MNHEY, CDR2 SMNVEV (reference sequence).

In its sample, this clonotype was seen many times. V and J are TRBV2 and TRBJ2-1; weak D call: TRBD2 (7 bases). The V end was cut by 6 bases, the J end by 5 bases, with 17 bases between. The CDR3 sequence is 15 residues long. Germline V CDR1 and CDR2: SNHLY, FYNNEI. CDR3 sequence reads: CASRRGEGRNNEQFF. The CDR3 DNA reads TGTGCCAGCAGAAGGGGGGAGGGGCGAAACAATGAGCAGTTCTTC.

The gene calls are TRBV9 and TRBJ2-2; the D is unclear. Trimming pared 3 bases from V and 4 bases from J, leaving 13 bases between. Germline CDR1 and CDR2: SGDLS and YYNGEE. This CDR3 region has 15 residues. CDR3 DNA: TGTGCCAGCAGCGAGGGTTTTATTGGCACCGGGGAGCTGTTTTTT. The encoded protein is CASSEGFIGTGELFF. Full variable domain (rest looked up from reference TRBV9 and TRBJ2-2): DSGVTQTPKHLITATGQRVTLRCSPRSGDLSVYWYQQSLDQGLQFLIQYYNGEERAKGNILERFSAQQFPDLHSELNLSSLELGDSALYFCASSEGFIGTGELFFGEGSRLTVL.

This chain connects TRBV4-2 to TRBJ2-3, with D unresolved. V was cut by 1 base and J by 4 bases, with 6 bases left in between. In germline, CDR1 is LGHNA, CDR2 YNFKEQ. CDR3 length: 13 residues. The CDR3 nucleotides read TGTGCCAGCAGCCAAGTTCCGCCAGATACGCAGTATTTT. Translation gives CASSQVPPDTQYF.

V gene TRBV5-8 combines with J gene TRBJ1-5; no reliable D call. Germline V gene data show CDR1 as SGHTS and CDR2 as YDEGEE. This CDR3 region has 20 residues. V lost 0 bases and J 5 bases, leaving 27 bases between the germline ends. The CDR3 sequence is CASSLDGNLGRKGVDQPQHF. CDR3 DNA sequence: TGTGCCAGCAGCTTGGACGGTAACCTAGGCAGGAAGGGAGTAGATCAGCCCCAGCATTTT.

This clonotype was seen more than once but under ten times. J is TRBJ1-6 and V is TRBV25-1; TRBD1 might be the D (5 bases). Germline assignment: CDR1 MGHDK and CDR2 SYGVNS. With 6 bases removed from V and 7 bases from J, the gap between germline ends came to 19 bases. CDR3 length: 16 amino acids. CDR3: CASRLARGGMNSPLHF. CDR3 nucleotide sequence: TGTGCCAGCAGACTAGCCCGGGGGGGTATGAATTCACCCCTCCACTTT.

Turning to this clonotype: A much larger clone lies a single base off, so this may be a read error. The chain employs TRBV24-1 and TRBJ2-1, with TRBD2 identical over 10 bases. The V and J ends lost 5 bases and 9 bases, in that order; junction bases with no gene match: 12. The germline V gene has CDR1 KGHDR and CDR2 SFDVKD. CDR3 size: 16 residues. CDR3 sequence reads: CATSGSRGAGGTEQFF. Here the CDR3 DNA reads TGTGCCACCAGTGGTTCCCGTGGAGCGGGAGGGACTGAGCAGTTCTTC.

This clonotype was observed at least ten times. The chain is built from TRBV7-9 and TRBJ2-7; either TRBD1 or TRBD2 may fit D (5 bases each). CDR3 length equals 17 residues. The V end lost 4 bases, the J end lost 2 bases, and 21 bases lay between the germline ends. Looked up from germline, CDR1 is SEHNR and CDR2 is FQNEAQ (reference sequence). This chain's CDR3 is CASSSHPPGALTYEQYF. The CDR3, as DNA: TGTGCCAGCAGCTCTCACCCCCCCGGGGCCCTGACCTACGAGCAGTACTTC.

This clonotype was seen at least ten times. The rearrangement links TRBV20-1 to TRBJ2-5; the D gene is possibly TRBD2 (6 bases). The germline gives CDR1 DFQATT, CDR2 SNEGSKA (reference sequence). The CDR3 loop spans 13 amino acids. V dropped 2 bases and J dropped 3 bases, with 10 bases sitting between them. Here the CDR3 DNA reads TGCAGTGCTAGAAGCGGGTGGGAAGAGACCCAGTACTTC. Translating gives CSARSGWEETQYF.

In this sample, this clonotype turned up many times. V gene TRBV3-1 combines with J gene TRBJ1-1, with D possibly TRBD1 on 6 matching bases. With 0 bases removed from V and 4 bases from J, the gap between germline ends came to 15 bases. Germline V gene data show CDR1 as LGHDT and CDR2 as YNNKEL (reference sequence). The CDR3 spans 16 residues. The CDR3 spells CASSQDLTGGLTEAFF. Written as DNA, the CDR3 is TGTGCCAGCAGCCAAGATCTTACCGGGGGGCTCACTGAAGCTTTCTTT.

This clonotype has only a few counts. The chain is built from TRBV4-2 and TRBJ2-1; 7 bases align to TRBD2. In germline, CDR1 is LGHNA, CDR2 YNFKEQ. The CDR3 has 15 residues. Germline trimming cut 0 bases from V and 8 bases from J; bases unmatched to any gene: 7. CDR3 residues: CASSQDLAREYEQFF. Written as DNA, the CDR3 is TGTGCCAGCAGCCAAGATCTGGCGCGGGAGTATGAGCAGTTCTTC.

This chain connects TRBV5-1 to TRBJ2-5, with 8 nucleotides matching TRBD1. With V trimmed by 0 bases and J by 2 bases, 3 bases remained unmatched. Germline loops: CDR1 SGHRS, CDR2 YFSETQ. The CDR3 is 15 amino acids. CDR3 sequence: CASSLADREQETQYF. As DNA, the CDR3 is TGCGCCAGCAGCTTGGCGGACAGGGAACAAGAGACCCAGTACTTC.

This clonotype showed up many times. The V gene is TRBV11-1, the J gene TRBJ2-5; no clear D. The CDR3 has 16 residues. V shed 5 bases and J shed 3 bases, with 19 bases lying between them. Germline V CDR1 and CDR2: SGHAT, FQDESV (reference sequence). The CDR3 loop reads CASSLQMTLVEETQYF. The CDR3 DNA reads TGTGCCAGCAGCCTACAAATGACGCTCGTGGAAGAGACCCAGTACTTC.

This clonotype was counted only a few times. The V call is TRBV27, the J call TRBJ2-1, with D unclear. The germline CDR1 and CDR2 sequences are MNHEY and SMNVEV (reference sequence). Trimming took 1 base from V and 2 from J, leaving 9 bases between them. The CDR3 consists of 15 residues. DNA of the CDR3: TGTGCCAGCAGTTTATTTTTAGACACCTACAATGAGCAGTTCTTC. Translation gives CASSLFLDTYNEQFF.

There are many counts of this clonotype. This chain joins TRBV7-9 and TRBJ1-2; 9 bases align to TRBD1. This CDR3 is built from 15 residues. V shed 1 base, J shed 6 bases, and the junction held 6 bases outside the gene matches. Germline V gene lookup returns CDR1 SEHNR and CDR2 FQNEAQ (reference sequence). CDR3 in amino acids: CASSLGTGAFDGYTF. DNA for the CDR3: TGTGCCAGCAGCTTAGGGACAGGGGCCTTCGATGGCTACACCTTC.

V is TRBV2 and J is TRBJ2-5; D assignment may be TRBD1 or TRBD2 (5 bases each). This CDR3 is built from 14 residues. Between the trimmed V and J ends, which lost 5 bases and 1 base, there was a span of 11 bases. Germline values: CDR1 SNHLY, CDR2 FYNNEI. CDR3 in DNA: TGTGCCAGCAGTATCGGGACGATCCAAGAGACCCAGTACTTC. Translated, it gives CASSIGTIQETQYF. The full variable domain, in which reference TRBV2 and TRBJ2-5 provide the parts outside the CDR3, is EPEVTQTPSHQVTQMGQEVILRCVPISNHLYFYWYRQILGQKVEFLVSFYNNEISEKSEIFDDQFSVERPDGSNFTLKIRSTKLEDSAMYFCASSIGTIQETQYFGPGTRLLVL.

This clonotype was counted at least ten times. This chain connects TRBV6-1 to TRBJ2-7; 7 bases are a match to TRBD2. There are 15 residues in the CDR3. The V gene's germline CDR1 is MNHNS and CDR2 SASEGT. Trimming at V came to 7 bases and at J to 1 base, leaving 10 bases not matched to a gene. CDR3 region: CASTDSTSRSYEQYF. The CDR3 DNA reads TGTGCCAGCACGGATTCGACTAGCAGATCCTACGAGCAGTACTTC.

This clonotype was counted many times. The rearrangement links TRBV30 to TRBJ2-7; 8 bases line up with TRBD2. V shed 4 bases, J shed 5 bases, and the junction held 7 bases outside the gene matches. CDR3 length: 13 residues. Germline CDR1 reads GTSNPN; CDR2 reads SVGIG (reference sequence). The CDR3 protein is CAWTREGYNEQYF. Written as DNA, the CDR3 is TGTGCCTGGACCCGGGAGGGATATAACGAGCAGTACTTC.

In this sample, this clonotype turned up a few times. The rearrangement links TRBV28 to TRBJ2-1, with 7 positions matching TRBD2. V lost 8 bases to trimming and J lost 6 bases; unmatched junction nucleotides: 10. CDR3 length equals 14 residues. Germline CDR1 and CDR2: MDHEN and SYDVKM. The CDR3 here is CASCWGGGPNEQFF. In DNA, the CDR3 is TGTGCCAGCTGCTGGGGGGGGGGTCCCAATGAGCAGTTCTTC.

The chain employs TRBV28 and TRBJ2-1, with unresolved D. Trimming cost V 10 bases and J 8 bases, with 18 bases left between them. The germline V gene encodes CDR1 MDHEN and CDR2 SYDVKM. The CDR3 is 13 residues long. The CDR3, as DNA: TGTGCCACCCTACTGGGATTCTCAGATGAGCAGTTCTTC. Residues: CATLLGFSDEQFF.

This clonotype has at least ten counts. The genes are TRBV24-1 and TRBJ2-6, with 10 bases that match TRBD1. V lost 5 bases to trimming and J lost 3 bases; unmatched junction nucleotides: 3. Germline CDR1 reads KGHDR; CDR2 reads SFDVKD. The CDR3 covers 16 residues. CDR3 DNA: TGTGCCACCAGTGTGACAGGGGGCGGTGGGGCCAACGTCCTGACTTTC. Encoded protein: CATSVTGGGGANVLTF.

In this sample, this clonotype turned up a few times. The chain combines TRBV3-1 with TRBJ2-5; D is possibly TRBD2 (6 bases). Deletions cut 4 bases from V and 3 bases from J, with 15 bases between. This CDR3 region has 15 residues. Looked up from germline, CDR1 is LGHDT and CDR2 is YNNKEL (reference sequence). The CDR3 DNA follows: TGTGCCAGCAGCCCCGCCCGACTAGTGGAAGAGACCCAGTACTTC. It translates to CASSPARLVEETQYF.

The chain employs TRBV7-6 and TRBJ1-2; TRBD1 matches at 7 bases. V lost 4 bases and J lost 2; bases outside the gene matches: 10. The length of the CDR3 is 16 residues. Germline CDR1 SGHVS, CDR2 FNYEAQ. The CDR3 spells CASSSGWGQPNYGYTF. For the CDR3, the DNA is TGTGCCAGCAGCTCAGGGTGGGGACAGCCAAACTATGGCTACACCTTC.